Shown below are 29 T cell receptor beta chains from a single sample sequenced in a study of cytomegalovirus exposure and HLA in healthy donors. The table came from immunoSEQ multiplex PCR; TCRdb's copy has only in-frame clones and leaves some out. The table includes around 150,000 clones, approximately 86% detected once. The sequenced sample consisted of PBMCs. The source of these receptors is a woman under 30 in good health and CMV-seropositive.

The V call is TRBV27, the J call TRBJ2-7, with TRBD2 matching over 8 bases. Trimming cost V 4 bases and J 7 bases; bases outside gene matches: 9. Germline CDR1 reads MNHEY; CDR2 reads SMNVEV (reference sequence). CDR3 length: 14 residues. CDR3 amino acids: CASSSGTRPTEQYF. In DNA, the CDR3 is TGTGCCAGCAGTTCCGGGACTAGGCCGACGGAGCAGTACTTC.

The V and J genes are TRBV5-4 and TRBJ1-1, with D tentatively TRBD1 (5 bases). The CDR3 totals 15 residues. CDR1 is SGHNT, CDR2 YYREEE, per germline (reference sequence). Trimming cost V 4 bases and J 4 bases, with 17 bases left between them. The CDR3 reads CASSTDQGGGTEAFF. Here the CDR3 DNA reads TGTGCCAGCAGCACCGACCAGGGAGGTGGCACTGAAGCTTTCTTT.

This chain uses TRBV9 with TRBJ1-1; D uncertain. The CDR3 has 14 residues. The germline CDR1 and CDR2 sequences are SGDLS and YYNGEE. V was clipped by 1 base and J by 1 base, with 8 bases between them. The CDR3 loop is CASSVSGTNTEAFF. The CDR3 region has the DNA TGTGCCAGCAGCGTAAGCGGTACGAACACTGAAGCTTTCTTT.

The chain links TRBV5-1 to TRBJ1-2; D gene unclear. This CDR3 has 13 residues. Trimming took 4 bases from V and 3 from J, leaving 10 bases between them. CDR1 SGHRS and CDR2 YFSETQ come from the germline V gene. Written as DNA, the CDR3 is TGCGCCAGCAGCACCTCCGACTACTATGGCTACACCTTC. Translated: CASSTSDYYGYTF.

CDR3 loop: CASSRTSGRYEQYF. In DNA form, the CDR3 reads TGTGCCAGCAGTAGGACTAGCGGGAGGTACGAGCAGTACTTC. J is TRBJ2-7 and V is TRBV6-5; TRBD2 aligns across 14 bases. The CDR3 consists of 14 residues. V gave up 5 bases and J gave up 4 bases; unmatched junction bases: 1. Germline-derived CDR1 and CDR2 are MNHEY and SVGAGI.

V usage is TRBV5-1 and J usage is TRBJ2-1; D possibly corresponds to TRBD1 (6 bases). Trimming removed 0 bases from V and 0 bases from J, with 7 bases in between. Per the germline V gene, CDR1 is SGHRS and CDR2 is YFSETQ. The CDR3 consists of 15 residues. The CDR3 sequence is CASSLEGGSYNEQFF. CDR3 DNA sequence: TGCGCCAGCAGCTTGGAAGGGGGCTCCTACAATGAGCAGTTCTTC.

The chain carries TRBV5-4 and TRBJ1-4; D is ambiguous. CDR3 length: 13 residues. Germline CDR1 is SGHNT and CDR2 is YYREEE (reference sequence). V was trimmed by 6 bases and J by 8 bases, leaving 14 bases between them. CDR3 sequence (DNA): TGTGCCAGCAACTCTGTATCCTCCGAAAAACTGTTTTTT. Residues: CASNSVSSEKLFF. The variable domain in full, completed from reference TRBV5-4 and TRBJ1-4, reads ETGVTQSPTHLIKTRGQQVTLRCSSQSGHNTVSWYQQALGQGPQFIFQYYREEENGRGNFPPRFSGLQFPNYSSELNVNALELDDSALYLCASNSVSSEKLFFGSGTQLSVL.

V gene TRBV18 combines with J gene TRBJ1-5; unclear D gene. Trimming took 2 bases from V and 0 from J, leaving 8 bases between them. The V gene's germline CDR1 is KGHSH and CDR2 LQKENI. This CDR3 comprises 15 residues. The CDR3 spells CASSPSQSSNQPQHF. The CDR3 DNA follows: TGTGCCAGCTCACCATCCCAGTCTAGCAATCAGCCCCAGCATTTT.

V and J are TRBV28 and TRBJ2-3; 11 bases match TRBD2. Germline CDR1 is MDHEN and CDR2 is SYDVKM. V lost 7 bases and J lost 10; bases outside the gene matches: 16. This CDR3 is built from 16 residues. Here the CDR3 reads CASTYSSGGPPNAQYF. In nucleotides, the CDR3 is TGTGCCAGCACTTACTCTAGCGGGGGGCCCCCTAATGCGCAGTATTTT.

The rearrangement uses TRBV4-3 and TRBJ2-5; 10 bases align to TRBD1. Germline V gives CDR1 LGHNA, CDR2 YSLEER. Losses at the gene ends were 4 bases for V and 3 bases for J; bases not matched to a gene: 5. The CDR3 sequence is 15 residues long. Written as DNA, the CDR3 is TGCGCCAGCAGCCCCCGGACAGGGGGTAAAGAGACCCAGTACTTC. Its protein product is CASSPRTGGKETQYF.

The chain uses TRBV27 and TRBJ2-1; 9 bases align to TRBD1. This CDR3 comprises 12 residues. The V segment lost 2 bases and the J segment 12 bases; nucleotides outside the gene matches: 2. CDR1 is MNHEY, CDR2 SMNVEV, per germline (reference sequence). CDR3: CASSLVGQGQFF. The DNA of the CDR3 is TGTGCCAGCAGTTTAGTGGGACAGGGGCAGTTCTTC.

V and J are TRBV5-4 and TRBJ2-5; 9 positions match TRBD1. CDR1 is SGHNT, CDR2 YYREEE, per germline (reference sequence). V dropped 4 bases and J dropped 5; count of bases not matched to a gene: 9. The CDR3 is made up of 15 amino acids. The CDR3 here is CASSLDRGYPETQYF. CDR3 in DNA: TGTGCCAGCAGCCTCGACAGGGGGTATCCGGAGACCCAGTACTTC.

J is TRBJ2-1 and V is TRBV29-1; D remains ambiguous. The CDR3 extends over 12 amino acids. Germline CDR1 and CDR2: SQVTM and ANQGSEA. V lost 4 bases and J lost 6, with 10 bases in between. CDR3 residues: CSVASYGNEQFF. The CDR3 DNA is TGCAGCGTTGCCTCTTACGGCAATGAGCAGTTCTTC.

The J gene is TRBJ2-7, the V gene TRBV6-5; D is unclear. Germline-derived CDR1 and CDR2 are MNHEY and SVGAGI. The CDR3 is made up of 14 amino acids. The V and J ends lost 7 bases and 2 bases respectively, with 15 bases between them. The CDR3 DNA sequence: TGTGCCAGCACGCTCGGCATTGGGCCCTACGAGCAGTACTTC. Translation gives CASTLGIGPYEQYF.

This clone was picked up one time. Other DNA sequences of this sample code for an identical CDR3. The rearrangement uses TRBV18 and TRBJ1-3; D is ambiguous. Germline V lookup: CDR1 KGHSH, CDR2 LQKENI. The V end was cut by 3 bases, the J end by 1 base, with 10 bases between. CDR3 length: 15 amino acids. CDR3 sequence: CASSPRDSSGNTIYF. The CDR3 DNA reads TGTGCCAGCTCACCGCGGGATTCGTCTGGAAACACCATATATTTT. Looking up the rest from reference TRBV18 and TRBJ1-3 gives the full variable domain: NAGVMQNPRHLVRRRGQEARLRCSPMKGHSHVYWYRQLPEEGLKFMVYLQKENIIDESGMPKERFSAEFPKEGPSILRIQQVVRGDSAAYFCASSPRDSSGNTIYFGEGSWLTVV.

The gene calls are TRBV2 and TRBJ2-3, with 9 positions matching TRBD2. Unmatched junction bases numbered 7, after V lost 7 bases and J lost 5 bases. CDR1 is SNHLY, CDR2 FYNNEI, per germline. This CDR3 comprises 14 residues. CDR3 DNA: TGTGCCAGCAATAGGCGGGGGGGCCTAGATACGCAGTATTTT. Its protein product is CASNRRGGLDTQYF. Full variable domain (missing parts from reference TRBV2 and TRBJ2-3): EPEVTQTPSHQVTQMGQEVILRCVPISNHLYFYWYRQILGQKVEFLVSFYNNEISEKSEIFDDQFSVERPDGSNFTLKIRSTKLEDSAMYFCASNRRGGLDTQYFGPGTRLTVL.

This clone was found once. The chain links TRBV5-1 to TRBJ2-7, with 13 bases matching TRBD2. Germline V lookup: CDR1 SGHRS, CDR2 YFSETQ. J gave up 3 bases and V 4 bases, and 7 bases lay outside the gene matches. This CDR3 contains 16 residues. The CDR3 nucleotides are TGCGCCAGCAGCCCCCTGGGACTAGCGGGGAACTACGAGCAGTACTTC. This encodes CASSPLGLAGNYEQYF.

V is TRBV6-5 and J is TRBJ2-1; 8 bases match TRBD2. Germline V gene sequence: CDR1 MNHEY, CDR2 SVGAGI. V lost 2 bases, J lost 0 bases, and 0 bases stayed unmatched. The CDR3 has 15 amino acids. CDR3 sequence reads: CASSYGTSSYNEQFF. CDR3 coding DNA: TGTGCCAGCAGTTACGGGACTAGCTCCTACAATGAGCAGTTCTTC.

As DNA, the CDR3 is TGCGCCAGCAGCTTACAGGGGGCCAACTACGAGCAGTACTTC. Translation: CASSLQGANYEQYF. The chain employs TRBV5-1 and TRBJ2-7; TRBD1 agrees at 9 bases. The CDR3 sequence is 14 residues long. The V segment lost 2 bases and the J segment 3 bases; nucleotides outside the gene matches: 3. Germline CDR1 reads SGHRS; CDR2 reads YFSETQ.

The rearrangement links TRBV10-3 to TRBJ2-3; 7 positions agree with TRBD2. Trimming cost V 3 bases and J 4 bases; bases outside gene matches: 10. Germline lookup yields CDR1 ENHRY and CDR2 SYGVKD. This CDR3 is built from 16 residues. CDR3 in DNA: TGTGCCATCAGTGACGAAGGAAGCGGGACGGCAGATACGCAGTATTTT. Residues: CAISDEGSGTADTQYF.

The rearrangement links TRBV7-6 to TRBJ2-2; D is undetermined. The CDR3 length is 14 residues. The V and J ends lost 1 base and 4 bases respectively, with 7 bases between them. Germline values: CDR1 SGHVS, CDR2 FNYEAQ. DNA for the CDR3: TGTGCCAGCAGCTTAGGAACAGTCACCGGGGAGCTGTTTTTT. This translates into CASSLGTVTGELFF.

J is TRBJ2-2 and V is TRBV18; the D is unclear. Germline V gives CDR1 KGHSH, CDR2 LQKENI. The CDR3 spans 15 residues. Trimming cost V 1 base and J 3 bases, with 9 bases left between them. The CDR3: CASSPLSKHTGELFF. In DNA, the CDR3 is TGTGCCAGCTCACCACTATCGAAGCACACCGGGGAGCTGTTTTTT.

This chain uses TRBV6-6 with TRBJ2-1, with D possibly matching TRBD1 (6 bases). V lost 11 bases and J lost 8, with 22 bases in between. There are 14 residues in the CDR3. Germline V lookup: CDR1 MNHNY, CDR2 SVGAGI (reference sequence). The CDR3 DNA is TGTGCCTCCGTGAGGGGGTTTAGCGATCATGAGCAGTTCTTC. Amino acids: CASVRGFSDHEQFF.

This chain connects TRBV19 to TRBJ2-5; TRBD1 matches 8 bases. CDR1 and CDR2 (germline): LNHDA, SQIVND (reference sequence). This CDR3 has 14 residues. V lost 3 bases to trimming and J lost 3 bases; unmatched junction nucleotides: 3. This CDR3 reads CASSIRTGKETQYF. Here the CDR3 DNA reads TGTGCCAGTAGTATCAGGACAGGGAAAGAGACCCAGTACTTC.

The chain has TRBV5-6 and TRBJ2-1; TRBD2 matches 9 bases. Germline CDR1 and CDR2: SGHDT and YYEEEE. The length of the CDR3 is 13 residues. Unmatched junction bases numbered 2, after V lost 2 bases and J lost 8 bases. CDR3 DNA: TGTGCCAGCAGCTTTGGCGGGGGGGATGAGCAGTTCTTC. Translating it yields CASSFGGGDEQFF.

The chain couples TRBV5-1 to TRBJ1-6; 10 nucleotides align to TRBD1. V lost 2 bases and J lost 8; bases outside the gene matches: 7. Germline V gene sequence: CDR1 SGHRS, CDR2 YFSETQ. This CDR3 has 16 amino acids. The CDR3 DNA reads TGCGCCAGCAGCTTACCGGGACAGGGGAACCATTCACCCCTCCACTTT. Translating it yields CASSLPGQGNHSPLHF.

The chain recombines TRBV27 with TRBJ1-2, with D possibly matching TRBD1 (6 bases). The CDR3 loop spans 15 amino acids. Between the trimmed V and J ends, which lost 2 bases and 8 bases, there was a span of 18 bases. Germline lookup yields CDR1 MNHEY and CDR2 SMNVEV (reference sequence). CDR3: CASSLGGLSLSGYTF. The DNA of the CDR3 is TGTGCCAGCAGTTTAGGGGGCCTGTCACTATCGGGCTACACCTTC.

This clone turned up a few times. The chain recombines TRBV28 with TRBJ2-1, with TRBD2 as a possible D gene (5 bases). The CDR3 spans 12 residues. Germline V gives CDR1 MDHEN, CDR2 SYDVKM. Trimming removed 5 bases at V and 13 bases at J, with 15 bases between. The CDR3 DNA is TGTGCCAGCAGTGACCTCATGGGGAGTCAGTTCTTC. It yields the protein CASSDLMGSQFF.

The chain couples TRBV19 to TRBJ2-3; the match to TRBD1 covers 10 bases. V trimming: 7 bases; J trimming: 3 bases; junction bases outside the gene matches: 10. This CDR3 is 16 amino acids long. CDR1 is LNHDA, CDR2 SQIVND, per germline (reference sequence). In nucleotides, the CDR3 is TGTGCCAGTACCCCGTCCCCGGGACAGGGGACAGATACGCAGTATTTT. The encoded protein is CASTPSPGQGTDTQYF.